This T cell receptor (beta chain) was identified during a study of T cells in Graves' hyperthyroidism and ophthalmopathy. Points from the study as a whole: Patients with ophthalmopathy were separated from those with stable hyperthyroidism by a 13 V-J model.

The definition of stable Graves' hyperthyroidism was no ophthalmopathy progression within 18 months. It was uncontrolled infection, other autoimmune disease, pregnancy or lactation that excluded patients. Each diagnosis was grounded in clinical symptoms, serum thyroxine and TRAb, thyroid ultrasound, and orbital computed tomography. CDR3 length equals 14 residues. Trimming left V 8 bases short and J 3 bases short, with 14 bases between. About this clonotype: The antigen remains undetermined.

TCR beta CDR3 regions were amplified from RNA. Primed by the HTBI set, a first-round RT-PCR was run on the TCR CDR3. TCRdb re-called the multiplex PCR reads with MiXCR, one entry per CDR3 protein. The table records 600,000 to 800,000 distinct CDR3 sequences, 30% to 40% of them present only once. Material: blood. The sequence derives from a woman between 40 and 55 years old with Graves' hyperthyroidism. This rearrangement joins TRBV12-3 or TRBV12-4 to TRBJ1-5, with D perhaps TRBD1 (6 bases). The chain's CDR3 is CASSRGPSNQPQHF. The DNA of the CDR3 is TGTGCCAGCTCCCGGGGGCCGTCCAATCAGCCCCAGCATTTT.